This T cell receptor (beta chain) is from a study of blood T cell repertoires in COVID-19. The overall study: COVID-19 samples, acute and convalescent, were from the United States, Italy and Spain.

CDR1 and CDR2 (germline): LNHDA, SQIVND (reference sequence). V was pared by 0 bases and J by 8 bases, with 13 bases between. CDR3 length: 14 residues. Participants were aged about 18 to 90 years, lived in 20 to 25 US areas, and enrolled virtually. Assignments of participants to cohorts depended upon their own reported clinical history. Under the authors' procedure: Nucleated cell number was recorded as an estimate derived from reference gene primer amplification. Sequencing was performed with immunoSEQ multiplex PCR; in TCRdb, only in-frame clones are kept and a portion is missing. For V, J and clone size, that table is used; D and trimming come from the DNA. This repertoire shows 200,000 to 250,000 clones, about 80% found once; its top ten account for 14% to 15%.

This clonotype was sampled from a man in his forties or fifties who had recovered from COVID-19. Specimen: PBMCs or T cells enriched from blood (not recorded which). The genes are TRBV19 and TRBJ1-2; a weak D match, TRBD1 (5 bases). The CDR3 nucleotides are TGTGCCAGTAGTATAGATGGGGCGGGGCCGGGCTACACCTTC. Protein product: CASSIDGAGPGYTF.